The TCR beta chain described here comes from a study of control samples from healthy donors and cancer patients. Germline V gives CDR1 MDHEN, CDR2 SYDVKM. The V and J ends lost 5 bases and 1 base respectively, with 8 bases between them. This CDR3 comprises 13 residues. Measured with immunoSEQ multiplex PCR; TCRdb has only the in-frame clones, and not every one. The table has 100,000 to 150,000 clones, 87% seen once. Sequencing was carried out using blood. The chain employs TRBV28 and TRBJ1-2, with unresolved D. The receptor comes from a man younger than 40 in good health. The CDR3 region is CASSNPDNYGYTF. CDR3 bases: TGTGCCAGCAGTAATCCTGATAACTATGGCTACACCTTC.